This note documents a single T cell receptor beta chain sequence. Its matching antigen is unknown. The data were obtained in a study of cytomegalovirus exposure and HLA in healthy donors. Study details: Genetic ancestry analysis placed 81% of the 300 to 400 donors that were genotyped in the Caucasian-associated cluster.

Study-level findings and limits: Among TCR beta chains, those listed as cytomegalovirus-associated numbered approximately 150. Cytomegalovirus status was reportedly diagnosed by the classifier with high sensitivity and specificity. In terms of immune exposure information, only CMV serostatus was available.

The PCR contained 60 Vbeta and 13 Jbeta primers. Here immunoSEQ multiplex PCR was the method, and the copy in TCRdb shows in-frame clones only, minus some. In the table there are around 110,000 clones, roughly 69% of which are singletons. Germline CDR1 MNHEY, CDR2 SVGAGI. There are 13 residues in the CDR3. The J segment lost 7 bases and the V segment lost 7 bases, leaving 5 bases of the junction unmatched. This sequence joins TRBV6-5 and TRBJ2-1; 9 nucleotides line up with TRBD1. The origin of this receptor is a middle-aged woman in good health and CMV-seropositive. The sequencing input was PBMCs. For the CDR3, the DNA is TGTGCCAGCACTTTGACAGGGGGGAATGAGCAGTTCTTC. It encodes CASTLTGGNEQFF.